This T cell receptor beta chain appears in the sequencing data of a study of blood T cell repertoires in COVID-19. Study in general: Sources were T cells, B-cell-depleted T cells, or PBMCs; the material itself was cDNA or gDNA.

Germline-derived CDR1 and CDR2 are MGHRA and YSYEKL. CDR3 length: 15 residues. The trim removed 2 bases at V and 2 bases at J, leaving 1 base unmatched. As originally analysed: Amplification from reference gene primers served as the basis for estimated nucleated cell counts. Sequencing was performed with immunoSEQ multiplex PCR; in TCRdb, only in-frame clones are kept and a portion is missing. That table is the source of V, J and clone size, and D and trimming were worked out from the DNA. There are fewer than 150,000 clones in the sample; about 72% occur only once, and roughly 9.8% lies in the top ten. This clone was counted a few times.

The chain combines TRBV4-1 with TRBJ1-2, with TRBD1 matching 11 bases. The sample consisted of peripheral blood. This clonotype originated in a man aged 55 to 70 who had recovered from COVID-19. The CDR3 loop is CASSQRTGGNYGYTF. DNA of the CDR3: TGCGCCAGCAGCCAACGGACAGGGGGCAACTATGGCTACACCTTC.